These 31 T cell receptor beta chains originate from one sample sequenced in a study of blood T cell repertoires in COVID-19. Sequenced by immunoSEQ multiplex PCR; TCRdb stores in-frame clones only, minus some. This sample yields roughly 200,000 clones, of which about 93% are seen a single time; 0.76% belongs to the top ten. The specimen sequenced was peripheral blood. These receptors originate from a man between 25 and 39 years old with COVID-19, enrolled during active disease.

The rearrangement uses TRBV4-1 and TRBJ2-4; 9 positions match TRBD2. The germline CDR1 and CDR2 sequences are MGHRA and YSYEKL. With 1 base clipped from V and 3 bases from J, the junction kept 7 bases outside the gene matches. This CDR3 contains 17 residues. CDR3 protein: CASSQGWASGIKNIQYF. Here the CDR3 DNA reads TGCGCCAGCAGCCAAGGTTGGGCTAGCGGGATCAAAAACATTCAGTACTTC.

V is TRBV14 and J is TRBJ2-5; 7 bases align to TRBD2. The CDR3 covers 15 residues. Germline V lookup: CDR1 SGHDN, CDR2 FVKESK. The J segment lost 0 bases and the V segment lost 4 bases, leaving 5 bases of the junction unmatched. The CDR3 sequence is CASSPGGTYQETQYF. The CDR3 region has the DNA TGTGCCAGCAGCCCCGGGGGGACGTACCAAGAGACCCAGTACTTC.

This chain joins TRBV6-2 or TRBV6-3 and TRBJ2-1, with 10 bases that match TRBD2. This CDR3 region has 15 residues. Losses at the gene ends were 2 bases for V and 3 bases for J; bases not matched to a gene: 1. Looked up from germline, CDR1 is MNHEY and CDR2 is SVGEGT. The CDR3 DNA is TGTGCCAGCAGTTACGGGACTAGCGACTACAATGAGCAGTTCTTC. This translates into CASSYGTSDYNEQFF.

This sequence joins TRBV6-6 and TRBJ2-1, with D maybe TRBD1 (5 bases). Germline CDR1 is MNHNY and CDR2 is SVGAGI (reference sequence). Trimming took off 6 bases at V and 4 bases at J, with 16 bases between the two ends. The CDR3 sequence is 15 residues long. The CDR3 here is CASRFDSLDYNEQFF. The CDR3 DNA reads TGTGCCAGCAGGTTTGACAGCCTCGATTACAATGAGCAGTTCTTC.

The chain has TRBV2 and TRBJ1-5, with D tentatively TRBD1 (6 bases). Trimming shortened V by 6 bases and J by 3 bases, and 12 bases separated the two germline ends. The CDR3 covers 14 residues. Germline-derived CDR1 and CDR2 are SNHLY and FYNNEI. The CDR3 DNA reads as TGTGCCAGCAGACCTGGACAGACCAATCAGCCCCAGCATTTT. Translation: CASRPGQTNQPQHF.

The chain employs TRBV12-5 and TRBJ2-3, with 9 bases fitting TRBD2. Germline trimming cut 0 bases from V and 0 bases from J; bases unmatched to any gene: 10. CDR3 length equals 19 residues. The V gene's germline CDR1 is LGHNT and CDR2 FRNRAP. CDR3 sequence (DNA): TGTGCTAGTGGTTTGGTACGAAGCGGGGGGTACTTTAGCACAGATACGCAGTATTTT. It specifies CASGLVRSGGYFSTDTQYF.

The gene calls are TRBV2 and TRBJ1-1; D is possibly TRBD1 (6 bases). This CDR3 spans 13 amino acids. V lost 6 bases, J lost 3 bases, and 11 bases lay in between. The germline gives CDR1 SNHLY, CDR2 FYNNEI. The CDR3 is CASSTGWYTEAFF. DNA for the CDR3: TGTGCCAGCAGCACAGGGTGGTACACTGAAGCTTTCTTT.

The V gene is TRBV9, the J gene TRBJ2-7; 14 bases fit TRBD2. The V gene's germline CDR1 is SGDLS and CDR2 YYNGEE. Trimming removed 0 bases from V and 3 bases from J; junction bases left unmatched: 5. The CDR3 loop spans 17 amino acids. In nucleotides, the CDR3 is TGTGCCAGCAGCGTAGGGGGACTAGCGGGAGAATTCTACGAGCAGTACTTC. Translated: CASSVGGLAGEFYEQYF.

J is TRBJ1-2 and V is TRBV6-5, with a possible D match to TRBD1 (5 bases). This CDR3 is 13 amino acids long. The V gene's germline CDR1 is MNHEY and CDR2 SVGAGI. Deletions cut 2 bases from V and 4 bases from J, with 8 bases between. CDR3 coding DNA: TGTGCCAGCAGTTACCCCGGGGGCTATGGCTACACCTTC. Encoded protein: CASSYPGGYGYTF.

This clone was observed a single time. CDR3 residues: CASRDRGTGELFF. Here the CDR3 DNA reads TGTGCCAGCCGGGACAGGGGCACCGGGGAGCTGTTTTTT. The chain combines TRBV6-6 with TRBJ2-2; 10 nucleotides match TRBD1. V lost 8 bases, J lost 4 bases, and 1 base stayed unmatched. Germline V gene sequence: CDR1 MNHNY, CDR2 SVGAGI (reference sequence). This CDR3 contains 13 residues.

The CDR3, as DNA: TGTGCCAGCAGGCCGGAGACAGGGCCTACAGATACGCAGTATTTT. Protein sequence: CASRPETGPTDTQYF. V gene TRBV6-5 combines with J gene TRBJ2-3, with 7 bases that match TRBD1. Trimming at V came to 6 bases and at J to 3 bases, leaving 9 bases not matched to a gene. Germline V CDR1 and CDR2: MNHEY, SVGAGI. The CDR3 length is 15 residues.

V is TRBV24-1 and J is TRBJ2-1; TRBD2 matches at 8 bases. The germline gives CDR1 KGHDR, CDR2 SFDVKD. The CDR3 sequence is 16 residues long. Trimming at V came to 2 bases and at J to 5 bases, leaving 7 bases not matched to a gene. CDR3 nucleotides: TGTGCCACCAGTGATTCATTAGCGGGGATCGACAATGAGCAGTTCTTC. Protein product: CATSDSLAGIDNEQFF.

The chain combines TRBV6-5 with TRBJ2-3, with D possibly matching TRBD2 (7 bases). This CDR3 has 15 residues. V was cut by 6 bases and J by 1 base, with 14 bases left in between. The germline V gene has CDR1 MNHEY and CDR2 SVGAGI. CDR3 coding DNA: TGTGCCAGCAGGGAGGGGGGGGCTGGCACAGATACGCAGTATTTT. It is translated as CASREGGAGTDTQYF.

CDR3 DNA sequence: TGTGCCAGCAGTAAGACTCAGGGGGCTCTAATCGGCTACACCTTC. It encodes CASSKTQGALIGYTF. The chain recombines TRBV6-2 or TRBV6-3 with TRBJ1-2; 8 bases agree with TRBD1. Germline CDR1 and CDR2: MNHEY and SVGEGT. Trimming removed 5 bases from V and 8 bases from J; junction bases left unmatched: 13. CDR3 length equals 15 residues.

The chain links TRBV27 to TRBJ1-1; D is unclear. Trimming took 5 bases from V and 1 from J, leaving 14 bases between them. The germline gives CDR1 MNHEY, CDR2 SMNVEV (reference sequence). The CDR3 has 15 amino acids. In DNA, the CDR3 is TGTGCCAGCAGTCCTGGAGCCTCGGGGAACACTGAAGCTTTCTTT. Translated: CASSPGASGNTEAFF.

The rearrangement uses TRBV25-1 and TRBJ1-2; D gene unclear. Germline-derived CDR1 and CDR2 are MGHDK and SYGVNS. Trimming took 4 bases from V and 3 from J, leaving 6 bases between them. The CDR3 has 12 residues. The CDR3 sequence is CASSVGDYGYTF. The CDR3 bases are TGTGCCAGCAGTGTCGGGGACTATGGCTACACCTTC.

The V call is TRBV7-9, the J call TRBJ1-2; the match to TRBD1 covers 9 bases. The CDR3 is 15 amino acids. J gave up 5 bases and V 5 bases, and 9 bases lay outside the gene matches. Germline lookup yields CDR1 SEHNR and CDR2 FQNEAQ (reference sequence). CDR3 residues: CASSQSRDRDYGYTF. CDR3 DNA sequence: TGTGCCAGCAGCCAAAGCCGGGACAGGGATTATGGCTACACCTTC.

V and J are TRBV9 and TRBJ1-4; D perhaps matches TRBD1 (6 bases). CDR3 size: 12 residues. CDR1 is SGDLS and CDR2 is YYNGEE in the germline V gene. The V end lost 5 bases, the J end lost 7 bases, and 9 bases lay between the germline ends. DNA for the CDR3: TGTGCCAGCAGTTCCAGGGGTGAAAAACTGTTTTTT. Amino acids: CASSSRGEKLFF.

The chain uses TRBV7-9 and TRBJ1-2, with D possibly TRBD1 on 5 matching bases. This CDR3 is 14 amino acids long. V was cut by 5 bases and J by 3 bases, with 13 bases left in between. Per germline, CDR1 SEHNR and CDR2 FQNEAQ (reference sequence). CDR3 amino acids: CASSPTVTYYGYTF. The DNA for the CDR3 is TGTGCCAGCAGCCCGACAGTGACTTACTATGGCTACACCTTC.

The chain carries TRBV7-6 and TRBJ2-1, with TRBD1 identical over 9 bases. V was pared by 7 bases and J by 4 bases, with 8 bases of the junction left unmatched. This CDR3 is built from 15 residues. Germline V CDR1 and CDR2: SGHVS, FNYEAQ. In DNA form, the CDR3 reads TGTGCCAGCACCCACGGGACAGGGTCATACAATGAGCAGTTCTTC. Translating it yields CASTHGTGSYNEQFF.

The rearrangement joins TRBV6-5 to TRBJ1-4, with D hard to call. CDR1 and CDR2 (germline): MNHEY, SVGAGI. The CDR3 consists of 14 residues. The V gene lost 5 bases and the J gene lost 7 bases, with 14 bases spanning the gap. As DNA, the CDR3 is TGTGCCAGCAGTCCCGAGAGTTCGGGTGAAAAACTGTTTTTT. As protein: CASSPESSGEKLFF.

The V gene is TRBV12-3 or TRBV12-4, the J gene TRBJ1-1; D is undetermined. The V gene lost 6 bases and the J gene lost 6 bases, with 8 bases spanning the gap. The CDR3 spans 11 residues. CDR3 coding DNA: TGTGCCAGCAGATCCCTCGCTGAAGCTTTCTTT. It yields the protein CASRSLAEAFF.

The CDR3 bases are TGCGCCAGCAGCCAGGGGACAGGCTATAACTATGGCTACACCTTC. Residues: CASSQGTGYNYGYTF. The V call is TRBV4-1, the J call TRBJ1-2; 8 nucleotides line up with TRBD1. Germline V gene sequence: CDR1 MGHRA, CDR2 YSYEKL. The CDR3 has 15 residues. J lost 1 base, V lost 3 bases, and 4 bases had no gene match.

The V and J genes are TRBV19 and TRBJ1-2; TRBD1 agrees at 9 bases. The CDR3 consists of 15 residues. V was pared by 9 bases and J by 1 base, with 9 bases of the junction left unmatched. Germline assignment: CDR1 LNHDA and CDR2 SQIVND (reference sequence). The CDR3 nucleotides are TGTGCCAGCCAGACCCGACAGGGGGTTAACTATGGCTACACCTTC. Translating gives CASQTRQGVNYGYTF.

The V call is TRBV6-6, the J call TRBJ2-7, with 7 bases identical to TRBD1. The V segment lost 5 bases and the J segment 3 bases; nucleotides outside the gene matches: 4. Germline V gene data show CDR1 as MNHNY and CDR2 as SVGAGI (reference sequence). The CDR3 length is 13 residues. This CDR3 is CASSPRQGYEQYF. The CDR3 DNA reads TGTGCCAGCAGTCCGCGACAGGGCTACGAGCAGTACTTC.

This clone was picked up one time. The rearrangement uses TRBV9 and TRBJ1-2; D call uncertain. This CDR3 spans 15 amino acids. Per the germline V gene, CDR1 is SGDLS and CDR2 is YYNGEE. The V and J ends lost 0 bases and 5 bases respectively, with 14 bases between them. The CDR3 here is CASSVDGKAWYGYTF. CDR3 in DNA: TGTGCCAGCAGCGTAGACGGGAAGGCCTGGTATGGCTACACCTTC. Looking up the rest from reference TRBV9 and TRBJ1-2 gives the full variable domain: DSGVTQTPKHLITATGQRVTLRCSPRSGDLSVYWYQQSLDQGLQFLIQYYNGEERAKGNILERFSAQQFPDLHSELNLSSLELGDSALYFCASSVDGKAWYGYTFGSGTRLTVV.

The genes are TRBV4-1 and TRBJ2-1, with D perhaps TRBD2 (5 bases). The length of the CDR3 is 18 residues. The V and J ends lost 1 base and 8 bases respectively, with 24 bases between them. Germline CDR1 and CDR2: MGHRA and YSYEKL. This CDR3 is CASSQGSGIPSKRHEQFF. As DNA, the CDR3 is TGCGCCAGCAGCCAAGGATCCGGGATACCGTCGAAGAGGCATGAGCAGTTCTTC.

This rearrangement joins TRBV7-7 to TRBJ1-1, with 8 bases lining up with TRBD1. CDR3 length: 16 amino acids. After removal of 5 bases from V and 4 bases from J, the junction contained 12 bases not matched to a gene. Germline loops: CDR1 SSHAT, CDR2 FNYEAQ (reference sequence). CDR3 sequence (DNA): TGTGCCAGCAGCCCATTGGCAGGGGGCGTTTTCACTGAAGCTTTCTTT. Translation gives CASSPLAGGVFTEAFF.

The chain is built from TRBV18 and TRBJ2-5, with 7 nucleotides matching TRBD1. The V gene's germline CDR1 is KGHSH and CDR2 LQKENI. The CDR3 runs to 15 residues. V shed 0 bases, J shed 8 bases, and the junction held 9 bases outside the gene matches. CDR3 region: CASSPPGQTSTTQYF. The CDR3 nucleotides are TGTGCCAGCTCACCACCGGGACAGACGTCAACAACCCAGTACTTC.

V usage is TRBV11-2 and J usage is TRBJ1-6; TRBD1 matches at 7 bases. CDR1 is SGHAT, CDR2 FQNNGV, per germline. V trimming: 6 bases; J trimming: 7 bases; junction bases outside the gene matches: 15. The CDR3 extends over 17 amino acids. CDR3 region: CASRTGPTRVGNSPLHF. As DNA, the CDR3 is TGTGCCAGCAGGACAGGGCCAACTAGGGTAGGGAATTCACCCCTCCACTTT.

This rearrangement joins TRBV9 to TRBJ2-1; 7 bases are shared with TRBD2. Germline CDR1 is SGDLS and CDR2 is YYNGEE. V shed 0 bases and J 3 bases; nucleotides not matched to a gene: 6. The CDR3 runs to 16 residues. CDR3 sequence reads: CASSVAGGTNYNEQFF. The CDR3 nucleotides are TGTGCCAGCAGCGTAGCGGGGGGTACTAACTACAATGAGCAGTTCTTC.